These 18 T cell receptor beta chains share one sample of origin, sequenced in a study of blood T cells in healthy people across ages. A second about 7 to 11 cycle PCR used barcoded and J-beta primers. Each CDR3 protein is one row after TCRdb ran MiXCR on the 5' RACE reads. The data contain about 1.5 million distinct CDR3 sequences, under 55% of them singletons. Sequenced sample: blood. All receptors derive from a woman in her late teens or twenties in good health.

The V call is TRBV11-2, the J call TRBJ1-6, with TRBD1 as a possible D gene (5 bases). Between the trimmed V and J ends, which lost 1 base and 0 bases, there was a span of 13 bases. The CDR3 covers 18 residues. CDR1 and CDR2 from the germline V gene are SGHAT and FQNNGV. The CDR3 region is CASSLGRAGHSYNSPLHF. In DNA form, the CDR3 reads TGTGCCAGCAGCTTAGGCAGGGCCGGCCACTCCTATAATTCACCCCTCCACTTT.

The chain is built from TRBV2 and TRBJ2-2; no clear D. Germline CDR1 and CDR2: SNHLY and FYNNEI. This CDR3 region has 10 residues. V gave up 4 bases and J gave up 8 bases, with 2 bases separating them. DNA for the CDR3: TGTGCCAGCAGTGGAGGGGAGCTGTTTTTT. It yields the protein CASSGGELFF.

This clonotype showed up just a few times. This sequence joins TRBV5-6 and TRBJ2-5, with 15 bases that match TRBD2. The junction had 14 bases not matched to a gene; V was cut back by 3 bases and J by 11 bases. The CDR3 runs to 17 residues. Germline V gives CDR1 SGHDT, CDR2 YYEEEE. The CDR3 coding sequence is TGTGCCAGCAGCTCATGGACTAGCGGGGGGGCCAATAATGAGCAGTACTTC. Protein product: CASSSWTSGGANNEQYF.

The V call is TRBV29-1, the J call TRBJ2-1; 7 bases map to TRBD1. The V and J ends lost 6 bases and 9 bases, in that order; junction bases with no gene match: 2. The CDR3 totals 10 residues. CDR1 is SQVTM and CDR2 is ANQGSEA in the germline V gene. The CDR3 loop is CSVRTGEQFF. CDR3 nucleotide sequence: TGCAGCGTGCGGACAGGTGAGCAGTTCTTC.

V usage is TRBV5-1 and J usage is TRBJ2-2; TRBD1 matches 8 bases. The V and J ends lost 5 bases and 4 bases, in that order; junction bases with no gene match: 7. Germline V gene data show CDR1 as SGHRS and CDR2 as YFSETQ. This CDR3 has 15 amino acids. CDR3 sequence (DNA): TGCGCCAGCAGACCGGCGCAGGGGGCCACCGGGGAGCTGTTTTTT. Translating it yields CASRPAQGATGELFF.

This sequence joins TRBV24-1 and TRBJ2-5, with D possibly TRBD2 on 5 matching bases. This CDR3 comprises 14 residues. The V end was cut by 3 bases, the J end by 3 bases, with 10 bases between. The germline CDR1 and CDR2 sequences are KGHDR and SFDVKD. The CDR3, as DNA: TGTGCCACCAGTGATGGGGAGACGGAAGAGACCCAGTACTTC. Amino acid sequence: CATSDGETEETQYF.

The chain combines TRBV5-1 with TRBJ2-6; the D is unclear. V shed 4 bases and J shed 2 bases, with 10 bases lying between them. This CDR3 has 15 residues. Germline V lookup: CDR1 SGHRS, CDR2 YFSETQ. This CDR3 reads CASSKDGTGANVLTF. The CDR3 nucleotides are TGCGCCAGCAGCAAGGACGGAACTGGGGCCAACGTCCTGACTTTC.

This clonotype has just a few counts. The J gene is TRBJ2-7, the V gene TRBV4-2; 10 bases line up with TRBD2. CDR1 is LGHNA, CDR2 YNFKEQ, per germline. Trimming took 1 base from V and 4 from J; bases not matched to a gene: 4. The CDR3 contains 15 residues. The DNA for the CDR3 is TGTGCCAGCAGCCAAGCGGTAGCGGGAGGTTACGAGCAGTACTTC. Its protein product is CASSQAVAGGYEQYF.

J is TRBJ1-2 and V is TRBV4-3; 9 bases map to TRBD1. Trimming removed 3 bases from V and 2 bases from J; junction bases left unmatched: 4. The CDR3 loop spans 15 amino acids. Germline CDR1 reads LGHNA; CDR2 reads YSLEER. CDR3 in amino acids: CASSQWTGANYGYTF. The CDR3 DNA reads TGCGCCAGCAGCCAGTGGACAGGGGCCAACTATGGCTACACCTTC.

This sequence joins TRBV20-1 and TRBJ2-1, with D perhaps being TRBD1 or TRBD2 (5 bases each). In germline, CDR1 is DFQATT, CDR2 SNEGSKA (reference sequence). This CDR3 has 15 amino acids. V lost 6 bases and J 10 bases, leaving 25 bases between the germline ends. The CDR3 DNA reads TGCAGTGCCAATAAACCGGGACCAACGATATTAGAGCAGTTCTTC. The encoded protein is CSANKPGPTILEQFF.

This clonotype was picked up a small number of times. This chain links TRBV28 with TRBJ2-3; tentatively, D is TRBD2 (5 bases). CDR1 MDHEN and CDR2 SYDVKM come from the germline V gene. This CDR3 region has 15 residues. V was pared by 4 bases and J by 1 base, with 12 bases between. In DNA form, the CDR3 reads TGTGCCAGCAGTTGGCCCCCAGCGGGCACAGATACGCAGTATTTT. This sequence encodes CASSWPPAGTDTQYF. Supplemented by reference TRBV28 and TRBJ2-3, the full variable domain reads DVKVTQSSRYLVKRTGEKVFLECVQDMDHENMFWYRQDPGLGLRLIYFSYDVKMKEKGDIPEGYSVSREKKERFSLILESASTNQTSMYLCASSWPPAGTDTQYFGPGTRLTVL.

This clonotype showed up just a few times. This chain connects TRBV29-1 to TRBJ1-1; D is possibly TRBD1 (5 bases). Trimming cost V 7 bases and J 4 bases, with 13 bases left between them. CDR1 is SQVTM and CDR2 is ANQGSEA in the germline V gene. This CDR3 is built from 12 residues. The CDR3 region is CSGGGSGTEAFF. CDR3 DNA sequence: TGCAGCGGGGGGGGGTCTGGCACTGAAGCTTTCTTT.

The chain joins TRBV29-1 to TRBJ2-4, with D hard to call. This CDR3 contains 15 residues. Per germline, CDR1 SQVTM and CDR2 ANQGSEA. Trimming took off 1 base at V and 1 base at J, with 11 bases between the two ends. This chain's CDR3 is CSVEVPKEAKNIQYF. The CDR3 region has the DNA TGCAGCGTTGAAGTCCCGAAGGAGGCCAAAAACATTCAGTACTTC.

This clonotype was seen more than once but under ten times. The CDR3: CATSDLSPTGELFF. CDR3 sequence (DNA): TGTGCCACCAGTGATTTGAGCCCCACCGGGGAGCTGTTTTTT. The V gene is TRBV24-1, the J gene TRBJ2-2; D not resolved. The CDR3 sequence is 14 residues long. From germline, CDR1 is KGHDR and CDR2 SFDVKD. V shed 0 bases and J shed 4 bases, with 5 bases lying between them.

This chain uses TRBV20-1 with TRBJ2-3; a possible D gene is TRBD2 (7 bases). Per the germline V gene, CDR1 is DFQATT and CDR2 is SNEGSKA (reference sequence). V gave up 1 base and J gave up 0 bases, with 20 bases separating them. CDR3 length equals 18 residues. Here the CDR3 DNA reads TGCAGTGCTAGAGGGTTGCGCGGGGGCCGCTCTAGCACAGATACGCAGTATTTT. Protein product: CSARGLRGGRSSTDTQYF.

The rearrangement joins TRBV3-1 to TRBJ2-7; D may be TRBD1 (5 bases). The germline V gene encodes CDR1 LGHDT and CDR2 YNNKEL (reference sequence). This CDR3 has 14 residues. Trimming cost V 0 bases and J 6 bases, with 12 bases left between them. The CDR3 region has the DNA TGTGCCAGCAGCCAAGACAGGTATCAGGGCGAGCAGTACTTC. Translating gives CASSQDRYQGEQYF.

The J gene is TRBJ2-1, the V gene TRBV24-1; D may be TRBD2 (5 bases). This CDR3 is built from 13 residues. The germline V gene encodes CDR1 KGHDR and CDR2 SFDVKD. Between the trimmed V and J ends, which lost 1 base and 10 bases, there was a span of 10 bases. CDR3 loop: CATSDFGVREQFF. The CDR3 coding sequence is TGTGCCACCAGTGATTTCGGGGTTCGGGAGCAGTTCTTC.

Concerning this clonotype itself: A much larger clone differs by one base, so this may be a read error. The CDR3 DNA follows: TGCAGTGCTATTGGACAGGGTTTTCTGGCTGAAGTTTTCTTT. This translates into CSAIGQGFLAEVFF. The rearrangement uses TRBV20-1 and TRBJ1-1, with TRBD1 matching over 8 bases. Germline V lookup: CDR1 DFQATT, CDR2 SNEGSKA (reference sequence). The length of the CDR3 is 14 residues.